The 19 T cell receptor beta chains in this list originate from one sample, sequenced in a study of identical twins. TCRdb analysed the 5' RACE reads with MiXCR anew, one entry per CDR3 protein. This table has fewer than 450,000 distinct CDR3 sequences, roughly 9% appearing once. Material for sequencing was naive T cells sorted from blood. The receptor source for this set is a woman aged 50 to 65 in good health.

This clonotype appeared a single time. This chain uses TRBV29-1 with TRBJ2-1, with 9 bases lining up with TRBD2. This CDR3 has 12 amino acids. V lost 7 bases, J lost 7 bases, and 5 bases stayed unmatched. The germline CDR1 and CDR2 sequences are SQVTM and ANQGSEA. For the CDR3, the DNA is TGCAGCGCCTGGACTAGCGAAAATGAGCAGTTCTTC. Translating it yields CSAWTSENEQFF.

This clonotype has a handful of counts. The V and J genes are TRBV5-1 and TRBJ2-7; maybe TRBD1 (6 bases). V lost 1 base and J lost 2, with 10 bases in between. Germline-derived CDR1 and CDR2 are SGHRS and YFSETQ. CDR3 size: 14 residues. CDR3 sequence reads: CASSLRTGPYEQYV. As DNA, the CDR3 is TGCGCCAGCAGCTTGCGAACAGGGCCCTACGAGCAGTACGTC.

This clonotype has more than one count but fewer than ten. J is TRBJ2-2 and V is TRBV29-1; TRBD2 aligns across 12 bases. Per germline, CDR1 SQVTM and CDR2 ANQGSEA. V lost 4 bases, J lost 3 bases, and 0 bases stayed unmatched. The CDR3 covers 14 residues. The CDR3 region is CSVGLAGDTGELFF. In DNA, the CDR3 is TGCAGCGTTGGACTAGCGGGAGACACCGGGGAGCTGTTTTTT.

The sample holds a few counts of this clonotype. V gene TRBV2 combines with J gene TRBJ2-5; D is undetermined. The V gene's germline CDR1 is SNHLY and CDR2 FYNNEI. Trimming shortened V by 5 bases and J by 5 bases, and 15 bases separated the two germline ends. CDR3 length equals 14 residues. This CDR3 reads CASSLTQLDETQYF. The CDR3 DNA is TGTGCCAGCAGTTTGACCCAGTTGGATGAGACCCAGTACTTC.

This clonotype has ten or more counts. The CDR3 nucleotides are TGCGCCAGCAGTGAGGGGCTAGCGGCTAGCACAGATACGCAGTATTTT. Translation gives CASSEGLAASTDTQYF. The rearrangement joins TRBV10-2 to TRBJ2-3, with TRBD2 matching 7 bases. In germline, CDR1 is WSHSY, CDR2 SAAADI. The CDR3 contains 16 residues. The ends lost 2 bases at V and 0 bases at J; junction bases unmatched: 5.

DNA of the CDR3: TGTGCCAGCAGCTTAGAGTCCGTCGAAGCTTTCTTT. It is translated as CASSLESVEAFF. The V call is TRBV7-9, the J call TRBJ1-1, with D unclear. There are 12 residues in the CDR3. The V gene lost 1 base and the J gene lost 8 bases, with 8 bases spanning the gap. In germline, CDR1 is SEHNR, CDR2 FQNEAQ (reference sequence). Full variable domain (missing parts from reference TRBV7-9 and TRBJ1-1): DTGVSQNPRHKITKRGQNVTFRCDPISEHNRLYWYRQTLGQGPEFLTYFQNEAQLEKSRLLSDRFSAERPKGSFSTLEIQRTEQGDSAMYLCASSLESVEAFFGQGTRLTVV.

The DNA for the CDR3 is TGCGCCAGCAGCCAAATAGCGGGAGGGCCCGAGCAGTACGTC. Residues: CASSQIAGGPEQYV. This chain uses TRBV4-1 with TRBJ2-7, with 11 bases aligning to TRBD2. CDR3 length equals 14 residues. Germline V CDR1 and CDR2: MGHRA, YSYEKL. Trimming at V came to 2 bases and at J to 6 bases, leaving 3 bases not matched to a gene.

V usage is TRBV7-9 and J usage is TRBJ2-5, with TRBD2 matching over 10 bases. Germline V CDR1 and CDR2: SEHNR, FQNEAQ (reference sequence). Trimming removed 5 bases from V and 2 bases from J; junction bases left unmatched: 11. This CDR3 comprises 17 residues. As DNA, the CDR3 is TGTGCCAGCAGCGCCAGGGAGCCGGGACTAGCGCAAGAGACCCAGTACTTC. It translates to CASSAREPGLAQETQYF. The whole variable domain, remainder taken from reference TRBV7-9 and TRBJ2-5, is DTGVSQNPRHKITKRGQNVTFRCDPISEHNRLYWYRQTLGQGPEFLTYFQNEAQLEKSRLLSDRFSAERPKGSFSTLEIQRTEQGDSAMYLCASSAREPGLAQETQYFGPGTRLLVL.

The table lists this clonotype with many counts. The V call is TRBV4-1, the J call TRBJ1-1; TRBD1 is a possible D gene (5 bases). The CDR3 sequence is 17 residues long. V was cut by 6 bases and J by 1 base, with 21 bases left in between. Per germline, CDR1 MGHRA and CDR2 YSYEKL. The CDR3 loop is CASRPSGGGEGNTEAFF. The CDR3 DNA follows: TGCGCCAGCAGACCAAGTGGCGGGGGTGAAGGGAACACTGAAGCTTTCTTT.

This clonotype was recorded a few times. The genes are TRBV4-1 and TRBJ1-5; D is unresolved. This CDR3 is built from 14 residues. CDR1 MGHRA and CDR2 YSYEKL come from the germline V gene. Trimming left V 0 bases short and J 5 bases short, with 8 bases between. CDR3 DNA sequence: TGCGCCAGCAGCCAAGATTTCACGGATCAGCCCCAGCATTTT. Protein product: CASSQDFTDQPQHF.

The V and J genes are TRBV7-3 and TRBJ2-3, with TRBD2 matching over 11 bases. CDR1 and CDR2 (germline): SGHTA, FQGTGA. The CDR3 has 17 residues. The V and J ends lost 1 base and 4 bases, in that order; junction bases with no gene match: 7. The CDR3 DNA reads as TGTGCCAGCAGCTTAATTCGGTCTAGCGGGAGGTCAGATACGCAGTATTTT. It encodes CASSLIRSSGRSDTQYF.

This CDR3 is CASSLAEGDRVPQAFF. The CDR3 nucleotides read TGTGCCAGCAGCTTAGCCGAGGGAGACAGGGTTCCTCAAGCTTTCTTT. This rearrangement joins TRBV11-3 to TRBJ1-1; TRBD1 agrees at 7 bases. Trimming removed 1 base from V and 9 bases from J; junction bases left unmatched: 14. The CDR3 has 16 amino acids. CDR1 is SGHNT and CDR2 is YENEEA in the germline V gene. The full variable domain, in which reference TRBV11-3 and TRBJ1-1 provide the parts outside the CDR3, is EAGVVQSPRYKIIEKKQPVAFWCNPISGHNTLYWYLQNLGQGPELLIRYENEEAVDDSQLPKDRFSAERLKGVDSTLKIQPAELGDSAVYLCASSLAEGDRVPQAFFGQGTRLTVV.

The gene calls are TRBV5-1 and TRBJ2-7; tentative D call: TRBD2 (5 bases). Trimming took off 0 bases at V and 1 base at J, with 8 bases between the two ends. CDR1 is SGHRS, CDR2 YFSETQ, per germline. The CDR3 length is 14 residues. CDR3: CASSLVSGSYEQYF. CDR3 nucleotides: TGCGCCAGCAGCTTGGTTTCGGGATCCTACGAGCAGTACTTC.

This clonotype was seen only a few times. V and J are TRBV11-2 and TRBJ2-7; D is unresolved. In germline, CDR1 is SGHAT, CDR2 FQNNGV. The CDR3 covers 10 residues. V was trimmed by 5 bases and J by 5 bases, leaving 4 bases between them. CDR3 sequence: CASSIDEQYF. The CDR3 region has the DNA TGTGCCAGCAGCATCGACGAGCAGTACTTC.

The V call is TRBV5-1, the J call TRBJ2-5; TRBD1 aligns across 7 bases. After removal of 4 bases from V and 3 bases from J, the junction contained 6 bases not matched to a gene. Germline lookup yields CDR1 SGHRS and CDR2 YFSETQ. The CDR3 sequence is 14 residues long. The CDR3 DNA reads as TGCGCCAGCAGCGAGAGGGACAGTAAAGAGACCCAGTACTTC. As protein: CASSERDSKETQYF.

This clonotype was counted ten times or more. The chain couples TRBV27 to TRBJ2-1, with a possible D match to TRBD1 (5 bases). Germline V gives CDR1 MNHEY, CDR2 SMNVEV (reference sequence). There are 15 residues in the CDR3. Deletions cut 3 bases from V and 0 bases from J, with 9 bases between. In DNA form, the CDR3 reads TGTGCCAGCAGTTTTCGCGACAGCTCCTACAATGAGCAGTTCTTC. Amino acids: CASSFRDSSYNEQFF.

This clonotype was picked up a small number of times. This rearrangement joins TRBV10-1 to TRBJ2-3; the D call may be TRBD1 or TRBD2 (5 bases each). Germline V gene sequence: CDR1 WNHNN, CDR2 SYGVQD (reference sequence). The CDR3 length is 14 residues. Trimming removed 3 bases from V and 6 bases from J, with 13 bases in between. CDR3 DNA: TGCGCCAGCAGTGAAACCGGGGCCTTGGATACGCAGTATTTT. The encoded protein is CASSETGALDTQYF.

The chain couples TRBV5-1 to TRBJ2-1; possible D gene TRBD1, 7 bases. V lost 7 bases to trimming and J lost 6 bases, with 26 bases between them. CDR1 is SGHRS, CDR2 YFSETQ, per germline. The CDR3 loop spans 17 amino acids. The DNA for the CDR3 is TGCGCCAGCCAGGGGGGTCCCGGGACTCAATTACGCAATGAGCAGTTCTTC. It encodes CASQGGPGTQLRNEQFF. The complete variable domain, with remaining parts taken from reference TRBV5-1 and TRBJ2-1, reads KAGVTQTPRYLIKTRGQQVTLSCSPISGHRSVSWYQQTPGQGLQFLFEYFSETQRNKGNFPGRFSGRQFSNSRSEMNVSTLELGDSALYLCASQGGPGTQLRNEQFFGPGTRLTVL.

CDR3 amino acids: CASSTSGRAKTQYF. Written as DNA, the CDR3 is TGTGCCAGCAGCACTAGCGGGAGGGCAAAGACCCAGTACTTC. The rearrangement joins TRBV21-1 to TRBJ2-5; the D call TRBD2 from the table was never checked on the DNA. TRBV21-1 is listed as a pseudogene. The CDR3 runs to 14 residues.